The rows below give T cell receptor beta chains drawn from one sample of a study of regulatory T cells in long-lasting Graves disease. TCRdb independently ran MiXCR on the multiplex PCR reads; one entry per CDR3 protein. The top ten hold about 15% of the sample, which has around 250,000 distinct CDR3 sequences, about 19% seen once. The sequences come from peripheral blood mononuclear cells (PBMCs), collected at new diagnosis, from a patient treated with antithyroid drugs. Source of these receptors: a female donor with Graves disease. Each CDR3 is given with its conserved first and last residue. D genes are given only for firm matches. The listing skips clone size in some rows; elsewhere it reads once, few, many or a size class.

d_call	clone_size	v_call	j_call	cdr3_aa	cdr3_nt
.	.	TRBV27	TRBJ1-6	CASSLSRDYNSPLHF	TGTGCCAGCAGTTTATCCAGGGATTATAATTCACCCCTCCACTTT
TRBD2	many	TRBV7-2	TRBJ2-7	CASSLTGGPRQYF	TGTGCCAGCAGCTTGACGGGAGGGCCTCGGCAGTACTTC
TRBD1	many	TRBV6-2/TRBV6-3	TRBJ1-1	CASRDPGGVTEAFF	TGTGCCAGCAGGGACCCAGGGGGCGTTACTGAAGCTTTCTTT
TRBD2	many	TRBV5-5	TRBJ2-1	CASSFSGSFGNEQFF	TGTGCCAGCAGCTTTAGCGGGAGTTTCGGCAATGAGCAGTTCTTC
TRBD2	many	TRBV24-1	TRBJ2-1	CATRRAGGDNEQFF	TGTGCCACCAGGAGAGCGGGAGGTGACAATGAGCAGTTCTTC
.	many	TRBV7-4	TRBJ2-7	CASGTYEQYF	TGTGCCAGCGGAACCTACGAGCAGTACTTC
.	many	TRBV5-8	TRBJ1-2	CASSAYRDIYTF	TGTGCCAGCAGCGCGTACAGGGACATCTACACCTTC
.	many	TRBV3-2	TRBJ1-1	CASSQDRCYGEAFF	TGTGCCAGCAGCCAAGATCGTTGCTATGGGGAAGCTTTCTTT
TRBD1	many	TRBV7-9	TRBJ2-6	CASSRTGGSGANVLTF	TGTGCCAGCAGCAGGACAGGGGGTTCTGGGGCCAACGTCCTGACTTTC
.	many	TRBV7-3	TRBJ1-1	CASSPTGGGTEAFF	TGTGCCAGCAGTCCAACGGGTGGGGGGACTGAAGCTTTCTTT
.	many	TRBV7-9	TRBJ1-2	CASSLEFPDPGGYTF	TGTGCCAGCAGCTTAGAATTCCCAGACCCCGGGGGCTACACCTTC
.	many	TRBV9	TRBJ2-3	CASSVNPAATDTQYF	TGTGCCAGCAGCGTAAACCCAGCGGCCACAGATACGCAGTATTTT
TRBD1	.	TRBV2	TRBJ2-7	CASREGQSSYEQYF	TGTGCCAGCAGAGAGGGACAGAGCTCCTACGAGCAGTACTTC
.	few	TRBV5-6	TRBJ1-5	CASSLGGGQVFVRPQHF	TGTGCCAGCAGCTTGGGTGGGGGGCAGGTTTTTGTTCGGCCCCAGCATTTT
.	.	TRBV28	TRBJ2-1	CASSSLLADPWNEQFF	TGTGCCAGCAGTTCCCTATTGGCGGACCCGTGGAATGAGCAGTTCTTC
.	many	TRBV6-2/TRBV6-3	TRBJ1-1	CASSYRKNTEAFF	TGTGCCAGCAGTTACAGGAAGAACACTGAAGCTTTCTTT
.	many	TRBV6-1	TRBJ2-1	CASSEQGYEQFF	TGTGCCAGCAGTGAACAGGGCTACGAGCAGTTCTTC
.	many	TRBV20-1	TRBJ2-5	CSAGTQETQYF	TGCAGTGCCGGAACCCAAGAGACCCAGTACTTC
.	.	TRBV28	TRBJ2-7	CASSKRYEQYF	TGTGCCAGCAGTAAAAGGTACGAGCAGTACTTC
.	many	TRBV7-8	TRBJ1-6	CASSLVEGSPLHF	TGTGCCAGCAGCTTAGTTGAGGGGTCACCCCTCCACTTT
.	many	TRBV20-1	TRBJ1-5	CSARQGAYSNQPQHF	TGCAGTGCTAGACAAGGGGCTTATAGCAATCAGCCCCAGCATTTT
TRBD1	.	TRBV7-9	TRBJ2-7	CASSLETGHSYEQYF	TGTGCCAGCAGCTTAGAGACAGGGCACTCCTACGAGCAGTACTTC
.	.	TRBV28	TRBJ2-5	CASSPPPREAQYF	TGTGCCAGCAGTCCCCCCCCCCGTGAGGCCCAGTACTTC
.	many	TRBV29-1	TRBJ2-2	CSVVDGELFF	TGCAGCGTTGTGGACGGGGAGCTGTTTTTT
TRBD1	many	TRBV28	TRBJ1-4	CASSLGDRANEKLFF	TGTGCCAGCAGTTTAGGAGACAGGGCTAATGAAAAACTGTTTTTT
.	many	TRBV20-1	TRBJ2-7	CSARPPTDTYEQYF	TGCAGTGCTAGACCGCCGACGGATACCTACGAGCAGTACTTC
.	many	TRBV11-2	TRBJ2-3	CASSSRTDTQYF	TGTGCCAGCAGCTCCAGAACAGATACGCAGTATTTT
.	once	TRBV7-2	TRBJ2-3	CASTSPERDTQYF	TGTGCCAGCACAAGCCCGGAACGAGATACGCAGTATTTT
.	many	TRBV5-5	TRBJ2-3	CASSGQDDTDTQYF	TGTGCCAGCAGCGGGCAAGACGACACAGATACGCAGTATTTT
TRBD2	many	TRBV24-1	TRBJ2-3	CATSDFGLAGDSDTQYF	TGTGCCACCAGTGATTTTGGACTAGCGGGAGACTCAGATACGCAGTATTTT
.	once	TRBV12-3/TRBV12-4	TRBJ2-7	CASSFYGKGEQYF	TGTGCCAGCAGTTTTTACGGTAAAGGGGAGCAGTACTTC
.	.	TRBV28	TRBJ2-7	CASSSLGLEGYEQYF	TGTGCCAGCAGTTCCCTCGGACTGGAGGGCTACGAGCAGTACTTC